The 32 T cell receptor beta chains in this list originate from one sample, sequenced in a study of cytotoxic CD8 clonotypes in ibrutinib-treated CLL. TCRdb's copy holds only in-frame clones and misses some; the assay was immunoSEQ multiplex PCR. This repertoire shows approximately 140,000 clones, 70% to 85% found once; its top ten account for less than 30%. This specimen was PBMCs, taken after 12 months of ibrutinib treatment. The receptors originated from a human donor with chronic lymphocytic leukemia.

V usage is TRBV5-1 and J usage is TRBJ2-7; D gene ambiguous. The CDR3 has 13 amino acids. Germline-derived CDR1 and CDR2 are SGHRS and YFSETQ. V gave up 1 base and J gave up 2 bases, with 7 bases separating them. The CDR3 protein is CASSLLFAYEQYF. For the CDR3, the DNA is TGCGCCAGCAGCTTGCTTTTCGCCTACGAGCAGTACTTC.

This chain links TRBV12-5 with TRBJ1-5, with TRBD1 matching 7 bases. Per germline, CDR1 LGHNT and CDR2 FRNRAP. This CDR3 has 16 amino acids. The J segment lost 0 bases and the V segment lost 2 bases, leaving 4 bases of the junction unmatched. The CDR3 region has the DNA TGTGCTAGTGGTTTGAGGGACAGCAATAGCAATCAGCCCCAGCATTTT. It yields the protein CASGLRDSNSNQPQHF.

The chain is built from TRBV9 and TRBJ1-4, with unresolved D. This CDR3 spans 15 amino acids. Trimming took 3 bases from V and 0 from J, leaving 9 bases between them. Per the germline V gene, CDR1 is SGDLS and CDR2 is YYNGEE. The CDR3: CASSESGATNEKLFF. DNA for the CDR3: TGTGCCAGCAGCGAAAGCGGTGCAACTAATGAAAAACTGTTTTTT.

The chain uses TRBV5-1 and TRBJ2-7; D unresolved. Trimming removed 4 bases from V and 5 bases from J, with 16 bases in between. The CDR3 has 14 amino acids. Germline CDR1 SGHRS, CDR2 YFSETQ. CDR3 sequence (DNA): TGCGCCAGCAGCCTACTTTCCGAGCAGGACGAGCAGTACTTC. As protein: CASSLLSEQDEQYF.

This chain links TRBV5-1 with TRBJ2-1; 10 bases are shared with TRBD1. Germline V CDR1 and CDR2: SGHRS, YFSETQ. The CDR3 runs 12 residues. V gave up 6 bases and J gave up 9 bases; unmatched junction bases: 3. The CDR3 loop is CASTGTGVEQFF. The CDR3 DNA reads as TGCGCCAGCACCGGGACAGGGGTTGAGCAGTTCTTC.

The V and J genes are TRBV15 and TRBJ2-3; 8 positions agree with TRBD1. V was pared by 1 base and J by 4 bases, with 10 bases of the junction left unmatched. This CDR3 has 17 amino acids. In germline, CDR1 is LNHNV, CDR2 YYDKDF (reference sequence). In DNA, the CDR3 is TGTGCCACCAGCAGAGGGATCACAGGGGGTGGAGCAGATACGCAGTATTTT. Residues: CATSRGITGGGADTQYF.

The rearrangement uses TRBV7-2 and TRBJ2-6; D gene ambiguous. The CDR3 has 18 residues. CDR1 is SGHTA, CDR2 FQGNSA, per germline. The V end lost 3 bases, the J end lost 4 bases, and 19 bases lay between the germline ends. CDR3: CASSLSGTAPVGANVLTF. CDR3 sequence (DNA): TGTGCCAGCAGCTTGTCAGGAACCGCGCCGGTCGGGGCCAACGTCCTGACTTTC. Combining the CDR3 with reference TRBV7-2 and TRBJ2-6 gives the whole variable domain GAGVSQSPSNKVTEKGKDVELRCDPISGHTALYWYRQSLGQGLEFLIYFQGNSAPDKSGLPSDRFSAERTGGSVSTLTIQRTQQEDSAVYLCASSLSGTAPVGANVLTFGAGSRLTVL.

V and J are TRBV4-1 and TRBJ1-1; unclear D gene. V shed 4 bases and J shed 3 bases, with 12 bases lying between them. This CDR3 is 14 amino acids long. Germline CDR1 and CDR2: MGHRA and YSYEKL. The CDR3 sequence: CASSPLPGHTEAFF. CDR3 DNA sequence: TGCGCCAGCAGCCCTCTTCCCGGGCACACTGAAGCTTTCTTT.

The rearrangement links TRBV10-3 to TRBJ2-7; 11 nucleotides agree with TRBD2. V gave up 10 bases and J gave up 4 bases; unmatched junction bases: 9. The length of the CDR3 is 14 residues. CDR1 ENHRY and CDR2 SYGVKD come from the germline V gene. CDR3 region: CATQSTSGSYEQYF. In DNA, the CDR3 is TGTGCCACCCAAAGTACTAGCGGGAGTTACGAGCAGTACTTC.

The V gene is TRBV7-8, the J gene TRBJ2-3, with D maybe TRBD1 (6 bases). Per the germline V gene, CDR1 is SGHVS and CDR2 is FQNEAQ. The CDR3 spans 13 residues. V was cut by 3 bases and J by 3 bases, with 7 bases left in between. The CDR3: CASSFDRTDTQYF. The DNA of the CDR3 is TGTGCCAGCAGCTTTGACAGGACAGATACGCAGTATTTT.

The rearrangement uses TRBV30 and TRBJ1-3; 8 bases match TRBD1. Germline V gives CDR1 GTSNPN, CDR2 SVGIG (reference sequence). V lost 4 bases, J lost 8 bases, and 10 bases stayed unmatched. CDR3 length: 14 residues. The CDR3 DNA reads TGTGCCTGGACATGGACAGGGCCAACGGACACCATATATTTT. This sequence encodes CAWTWTGPTDTIYF.

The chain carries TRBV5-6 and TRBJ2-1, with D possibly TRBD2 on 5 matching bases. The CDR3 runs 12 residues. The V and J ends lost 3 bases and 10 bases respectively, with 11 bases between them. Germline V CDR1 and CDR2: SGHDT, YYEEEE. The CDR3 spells CASSSERLEQFF. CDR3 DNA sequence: TGTGCCAGCAGCTCAGAAAGACTAGAGCAGTTCTTC.

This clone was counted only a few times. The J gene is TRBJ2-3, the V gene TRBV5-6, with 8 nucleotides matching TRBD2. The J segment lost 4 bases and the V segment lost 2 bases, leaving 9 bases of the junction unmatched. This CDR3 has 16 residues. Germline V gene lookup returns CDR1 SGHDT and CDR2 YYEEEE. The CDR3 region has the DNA TGTGCCAGCAGCTTAAGGCGGGGGGTATACGCAGATACGCAGTATTTT. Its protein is CASSLRRGVYADTQYF.

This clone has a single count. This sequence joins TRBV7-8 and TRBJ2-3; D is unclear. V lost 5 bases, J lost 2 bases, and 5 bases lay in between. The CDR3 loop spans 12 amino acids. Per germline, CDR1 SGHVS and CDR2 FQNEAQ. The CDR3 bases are TGTGCCAGCAGCCAAAACACAGATACGCAGTATTTT. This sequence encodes CASSQNTDTQYF. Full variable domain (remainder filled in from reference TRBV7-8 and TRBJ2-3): GAGVSQSPRYKVAKRGQDVALRCDPISGHVSLFWYQQALGQGPEFLTYFQNEAQLDKSGLPSDRFFAERPEGSVSTLKIQRTQQEDSAVYLCASSQNTDTQYFGPGTRLTVL.

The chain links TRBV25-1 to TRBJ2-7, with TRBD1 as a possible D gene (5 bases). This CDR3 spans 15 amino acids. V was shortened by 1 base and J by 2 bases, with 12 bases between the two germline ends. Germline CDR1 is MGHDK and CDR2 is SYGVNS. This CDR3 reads CASSESTVKTYEQYF. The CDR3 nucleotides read TGTGCCAGCAGTGAATCGACAGTGAAGACCTACGAGCAGTACTTC.

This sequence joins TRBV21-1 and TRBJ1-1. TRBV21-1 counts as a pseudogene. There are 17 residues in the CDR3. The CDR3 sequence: CASSNAMGGQMNTEAFF. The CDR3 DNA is TGTGCCAGCAGCAACGCTATGGGGGGACAAATGAACACTGAAGCTTTCTTT.

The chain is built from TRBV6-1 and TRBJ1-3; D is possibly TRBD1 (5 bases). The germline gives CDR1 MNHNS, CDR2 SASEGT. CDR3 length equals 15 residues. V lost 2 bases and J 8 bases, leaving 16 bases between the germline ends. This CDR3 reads CASSEPGHPGDTIYF. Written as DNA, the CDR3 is TGTGCCAGCAGTGAACCCGGACATCCCGGCGACACCATATATTTT.

The CDR3 sequence is CASSPRARDSNQPQHF. In DNA, the CDR3 is TGTGCCAGCTCACCACGGGCCCGAGATAGCAATCAGCCCCAGCATTTT. The chain joins TRBV18 to TRBJ1-5; D is ambiguous. Germline assignment: CDR1 KGHSH and CDR2 LQKENI. V was pared by 1 base and J by 0 bases, with 10 bases between. The CDR3 runs 16 residues. Full variable domain (missing parts from reference TRBV18 and TRBJ1-5): NAGVMQNPRHLVRRRGQEARLRCSPMKGHSHVYWYRQLPEEGLKFMVYLQKENIIDESGMPKERFSAEFPKEGPSILRIQQVVRGDSAAYFCASSPRARDSNQPQHFGDGTRLSIL.

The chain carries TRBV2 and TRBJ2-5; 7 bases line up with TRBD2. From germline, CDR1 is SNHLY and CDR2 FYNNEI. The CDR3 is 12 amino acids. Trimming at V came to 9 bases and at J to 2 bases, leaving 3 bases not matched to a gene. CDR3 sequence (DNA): TGTGCCAGTGGGGGGGGGCAAGAGACCCAGTACTTC. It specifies CASGGGQETQYF.

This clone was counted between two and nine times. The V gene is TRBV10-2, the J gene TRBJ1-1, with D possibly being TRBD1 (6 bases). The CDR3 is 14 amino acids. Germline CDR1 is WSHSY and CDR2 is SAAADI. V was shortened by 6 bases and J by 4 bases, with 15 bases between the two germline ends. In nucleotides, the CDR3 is TGCGCCAGCAGCGATGGACAGACCGCCACTGAAGCTTTCTTT. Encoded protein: CASSDGQTATEAFF.

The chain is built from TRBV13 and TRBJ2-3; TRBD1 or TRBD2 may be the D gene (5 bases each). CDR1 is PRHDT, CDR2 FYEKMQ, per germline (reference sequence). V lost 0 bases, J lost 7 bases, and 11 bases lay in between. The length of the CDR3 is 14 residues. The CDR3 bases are TGTGCCAGCAGCTTAGGCGAGGGGAAATATACGCAGTATTTT. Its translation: CASSLGEGKYTQYF.

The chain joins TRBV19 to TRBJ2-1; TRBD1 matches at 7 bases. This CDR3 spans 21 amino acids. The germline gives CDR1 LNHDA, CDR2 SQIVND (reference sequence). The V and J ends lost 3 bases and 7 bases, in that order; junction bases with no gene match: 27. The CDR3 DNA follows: TGTGCCAGTAGTATGTATCCTTGGGACAGCAGTCCACGAGCACGGAATAATGAGCAGTTCTTC. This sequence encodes CASSMYPWDSSPRARNNEQFF.

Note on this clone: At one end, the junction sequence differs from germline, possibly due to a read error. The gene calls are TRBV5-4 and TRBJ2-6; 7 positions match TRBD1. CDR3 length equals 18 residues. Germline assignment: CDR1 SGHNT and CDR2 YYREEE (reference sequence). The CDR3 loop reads CASSLTQAGGSGANVLTF. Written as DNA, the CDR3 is TGCGCCAGCAGCCTGACACAAGCAGGGGGCTCTGGGGCCAACGTCCTGACTTTC.

The DNA of the CDR3 is TGCGCCAGCAGGGTGAGGGATACGCAGTATTTT. This translates into CASRVRDTQYF. This rearrangement joins TRBV5-1 to TRBJ2-3; D ambiguous. Trimming cost V 5 bases and J 6 bases, with 7 bases left between them. The CDR3 totals 11 residues. The germline V gene has CDR1 SGHRS and CDR2 YFSETQ.

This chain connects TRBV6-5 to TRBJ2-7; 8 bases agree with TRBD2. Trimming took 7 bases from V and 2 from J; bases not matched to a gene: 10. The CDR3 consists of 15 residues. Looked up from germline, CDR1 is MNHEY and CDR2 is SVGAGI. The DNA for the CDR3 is TGTGCCAGCACCCGGTCGGGACTAGGTGCCTACGAGCAGTACTTC. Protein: CASTRSGLGAYEQYF.

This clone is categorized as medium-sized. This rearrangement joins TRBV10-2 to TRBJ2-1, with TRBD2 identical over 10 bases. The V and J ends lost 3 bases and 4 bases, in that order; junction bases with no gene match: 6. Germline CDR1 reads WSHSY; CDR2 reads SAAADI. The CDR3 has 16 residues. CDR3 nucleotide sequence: TGCGCCAGCAGTGATAATGTAGCGGGGGGTTACAATGAGCAGTTCTTC. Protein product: CASSDNVAGGYNEQFF.

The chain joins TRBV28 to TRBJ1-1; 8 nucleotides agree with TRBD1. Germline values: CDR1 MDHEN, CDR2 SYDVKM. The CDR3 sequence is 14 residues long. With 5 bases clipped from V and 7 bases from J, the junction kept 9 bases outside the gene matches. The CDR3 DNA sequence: TGTGCCAGCAGTCTGGACAGGGCCCCGTTTGAAGCTTTCTTT. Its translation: CASSLDRAPFEAFF.

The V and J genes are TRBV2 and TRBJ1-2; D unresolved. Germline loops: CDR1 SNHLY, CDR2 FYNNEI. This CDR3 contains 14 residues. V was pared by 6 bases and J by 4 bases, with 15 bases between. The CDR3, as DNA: TGTGCCAGCAGCGCCGCGGTGCAGGCCTATGGCTACACCTTC. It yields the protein CASSAAVQAYGYTF.

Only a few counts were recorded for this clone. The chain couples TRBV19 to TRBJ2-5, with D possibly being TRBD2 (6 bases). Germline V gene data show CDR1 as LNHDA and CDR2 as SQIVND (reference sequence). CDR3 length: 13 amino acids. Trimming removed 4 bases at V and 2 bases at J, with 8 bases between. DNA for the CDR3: TGTGCCAGTAGTACGGGGGTACAAGAGACCCAGTACTTC. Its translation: CASSTGVQETQYF. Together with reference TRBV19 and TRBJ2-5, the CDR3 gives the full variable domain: DGGITQSPKYLFRKEGQNVTLSCEQNLNHDAMYWYRQDPGQGLRLIYYSQIVNDFQKGDIAEGYSVSREKKESFPLTVTSAQKNPTAFYLCASSTGVQETQYFGPGTRLLVL.

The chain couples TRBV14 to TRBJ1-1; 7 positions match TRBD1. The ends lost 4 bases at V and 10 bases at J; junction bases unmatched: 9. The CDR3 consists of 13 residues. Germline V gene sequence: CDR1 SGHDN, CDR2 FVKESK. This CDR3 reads CASSPHITGAAFF. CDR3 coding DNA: TGTGCCAGCAGCCCACATATTACAGGGGCAGCTTTCTTT.

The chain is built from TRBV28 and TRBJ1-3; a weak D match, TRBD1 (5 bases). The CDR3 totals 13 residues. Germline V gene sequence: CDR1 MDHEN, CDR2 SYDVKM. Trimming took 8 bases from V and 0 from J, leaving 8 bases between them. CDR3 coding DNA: TGTGCCAGCGGACACCTCTCTGGAAACACCATATATTTT. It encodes CASGHLSGNTIYF.

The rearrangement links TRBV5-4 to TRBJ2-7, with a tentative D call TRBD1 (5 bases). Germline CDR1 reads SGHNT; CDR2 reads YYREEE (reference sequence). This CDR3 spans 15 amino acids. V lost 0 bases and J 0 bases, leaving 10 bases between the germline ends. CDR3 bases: TGTGCCAGCAGCTTGGGGCAGGGTAGCTCCTACGAGCAGTACTTC. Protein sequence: CASSLGQGSSYEQYF.